Listed here are 7 T cell receptor beta chains from one sample, sequenced in a study of T cells expressing NK-cell markers. TCRdb reprocessed the 5' RACE reads, with one entry per CDR3 protein and no DNA. The table counts about 410,000 distinct CDR3 sequences; around 10% lies in the top ten. The sample was blood T cells: a sorted CD56 or NKG2C T cell subset, CD4+ or CD8+ T cells, or bulk PBMC T cells (not recorded which). The receptors here all came from a woman in her fifties or sixties in good health.

V is TRBV6-6 and J is TRBJ2-1; absent DNA, TCRdb's TRBD1 call cannot be checked. CDR1 is MNHNY and CDR2 is SVGAGI in the germline V gene (reference sequence). The CDR3 has 15 residues. The CDR3 loop is CASRRQMTGDSEQFF.

J is TRBJ2-2 and V is TRBV5-1. Germline values: CDR1 SGHRS, CDR2 YFSETQ. This CDR3 comprises 14 residues. CDR3 region: CASSIETSTGELFF.

The chain couples TRBV12-3 or TRBV12-4 to TRBJ1-1; TCRdb selects TRBD1, and the lack of DNA leaves this call unchecked. The CDR3 totals 15 residues. The CDR3 reads CASRLGAWRNTEAFF.

The V and J genes are TRBV5-1 and TRBJ2-1; TCRdb's D call, TRBD1, is unchecked because there is no DNA. The CDR3 loop spans 15 amino acids. Germline V gene lookup returns CDR1 SGHRS and CDR2 YFSETQ. CDR3: CASSPRGTGTDEQFF.

This chain links TRBV20-1 with TRBJ2-5; as DNA is missing, the TRBD2 call by TCRdb cannot be tested. The CDR3 totals 13 residues. Germline CDR1 is DFQATT and CDR2 is SNEGSKA (reference sequence). This CDR3 is CTVRAEGQETQYF.

The rearrangement links TRBV29-1 to TRBJ2-1; TCRdb reports TRBD2, a call that lacks DNA to check it against. CDR1 is SQVTM and CDR2 is ANQGSEA in the germline V gene. The CDR3 has 14 residues. CDR3 protein: CSVRGGFGYNEQFF.

The chain has TRBV4-1 and TRBJ2-5. Per the germline V gene, CDR1 is MGHRA and CDR2 is YSYEKL. There are 12 residues in the CDR3. The chain's CDR3 is CASSQDWETQYF.